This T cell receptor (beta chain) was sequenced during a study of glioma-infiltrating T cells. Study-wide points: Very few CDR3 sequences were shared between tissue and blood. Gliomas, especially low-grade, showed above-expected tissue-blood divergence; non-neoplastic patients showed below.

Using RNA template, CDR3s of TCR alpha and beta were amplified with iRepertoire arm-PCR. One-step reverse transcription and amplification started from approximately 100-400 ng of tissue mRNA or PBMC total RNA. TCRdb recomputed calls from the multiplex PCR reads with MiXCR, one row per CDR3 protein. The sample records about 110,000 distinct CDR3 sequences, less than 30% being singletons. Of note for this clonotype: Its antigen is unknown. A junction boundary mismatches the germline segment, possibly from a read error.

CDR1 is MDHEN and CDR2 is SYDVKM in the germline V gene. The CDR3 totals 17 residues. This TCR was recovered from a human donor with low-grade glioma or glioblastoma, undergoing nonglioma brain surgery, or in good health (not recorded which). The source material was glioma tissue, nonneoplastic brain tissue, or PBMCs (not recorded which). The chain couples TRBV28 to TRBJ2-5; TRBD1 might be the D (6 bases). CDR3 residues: CASSLRAPGTPQGTQCF. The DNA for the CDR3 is TGTGCCAGCAGTTTAAGGGCTCCCGGGACACCCCAGGGGACCCAGTGCTTC.